The 5 T cell receptor beta chains in this list originate from one sample, sequenced in a study of T cell repertoires in cytomegalovirus infection. Which antigens these TCRs recognize remains unknown. TCRdb re-analysed the reads in MiXCR, keeping a single row per CDR3 protein. The table shows fewer than 950,000 distinct CDR3 sequences, with about 30% occurring only once. Sequenced material: cultured CD8+ T cells from PBMCs, taken from culture after CMV antigen stimulation. These receptors originate from a human donor in good health (CMV status not recorded). Some clones in this sample may be carry-over from other donors' samples.

To note about this clonotype: At one of its ends the junction is not consistent with the germline gene, which may arise from a read error. This rearrangement joins TRBV7-8 to TRBJ1-1; D gene unclear. Per the germline V gene, CDR1 is SGHVS and CDR2 is FQNEAQ. CDR3 length: 13 residues. DNA of the CDR3: TGCGCCAGCAGACGTGACACTAACACTGAAGCTTTCTTT. Amino acid sequence: CASRRDTNTEAFF.

With regard to this clonotype: Given a much more abundant clone one base away, this may be a read error. This chain links TRBV7-2 with TRBJ2-3; D is possibly TRBD2 (5 bases). V dropped 4 bases and J dropped 2 bases, with 7 bases sitting between them. The CDR3 spans 13 residues. Germline V gene data show CDR1 as SGHTA and CDR2 as FQGNSA. The CDR3 protein is CASSWTDTDTQYF. The CDR3 region has the DNA TGTGCCAGCAGCTGGACTGACACAGATACGCAGTATTTT. Combining the CDR3 with reference TRBV7-2 and TRBJ2-3 gives the whole variable domain GAGVSQSPSNKVTEKGKDVELRCDPISGHTALYWYRQSLGQGLEFLIYFQGNSAPDKSGLPSDRFSAERTGGSVSTLTIQRTQQEDSAVYLCASSWTDTDTQYFGPGTRLTVL.

V usage is TRBV5-1 and J usage is TRBJ1-4; TRBD1 aligns across 8 bases. V shed 3 bases and J 8 bases; nucleotides not matched to a gene: 9. Germline CDR1 and CDR2: SGHRS and YFSETQ. The CDR3 covers 15 residues. The CDR3 protein is CASSSGQGGEEKLFF. The CDR3 nucleotides read TGCGCCAGCAGCTCAGGACAGGGCGGGGAGGAAAAACTGTTTTTT.

The chain is built from TRBV6-1 and TRBJ2-7, with a possible D match to TRBD2 (7 bases). The CDR3 loop spans 15 amino acids. The germline V gene encodes CDR1 MNHNS and CDR2 SASEGT. Trimming took 7 bases from V and 2 from J, leaving 18 bases between them. CDR3 sequence reads: CASMGRGENPYEQYV. As DNA, the CDR3 is TGTGCCAGCATGGGGAGGGGGGAAAATCCCTACGAGCAGTACGTC.

This clonotype was counted a few times. One end of the junction is discordant with germline, which a read error may explain. V is TRBV5-3 and J is TRBJ1-2; D possibly corresponds to TRBD1 (6 bases). TRBV5-3 is an open reading frame, and its role is uncertain. CDR3 length equals 16 residues. The CDR3 sequence is CASSLVPGADSYGYTF. DNA of the CDR3: TGTGCCAGCAGCTTGGTGCCGGGGGCGGACAGCTATGGCTACACCTTC.